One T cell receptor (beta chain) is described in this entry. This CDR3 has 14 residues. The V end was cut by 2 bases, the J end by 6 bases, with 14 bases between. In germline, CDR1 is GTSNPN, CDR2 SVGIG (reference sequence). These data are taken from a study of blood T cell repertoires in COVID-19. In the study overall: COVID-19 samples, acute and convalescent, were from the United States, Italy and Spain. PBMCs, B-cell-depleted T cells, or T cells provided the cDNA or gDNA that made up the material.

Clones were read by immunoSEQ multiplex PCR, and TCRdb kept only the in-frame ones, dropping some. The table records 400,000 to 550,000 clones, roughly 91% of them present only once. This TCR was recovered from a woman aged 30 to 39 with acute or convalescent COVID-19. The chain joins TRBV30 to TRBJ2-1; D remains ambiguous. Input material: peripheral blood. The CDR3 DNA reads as TGTGCCTGGAGTCTGAGTTTTCCTTTCAATGAGCAGTTCTTC. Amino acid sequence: CAWSLSFPFNEQFF.